The rows below give T cell receptor beta chains drawn from one sample of a study of human T cells and chemical hapten exposure. TCRdb analysed the RACE reads with MiXCR anew, one entry per CDR3 protein. The repertoire holds 240,000 or so distinct CDR3 sequences, with about 9% as singletons. Sequenced here: whole blood, sampled in connection with sensitization to the hapten diphenylcyclopropenone (DPC). The receptors stem from a woman aged 40 to 50 with alopecia areata. Some clones in this sample may be carry-over from other donors' samples. Each CDR3 is given with its conserved first and last residue. The D gene is left open where the match is weak. For some rows the clone size is stated as once, few or many, or as a class when expanded; others skip it.

clone_size | j_call | v_call | d_call | cdr3_nt | cdr3_aa
- | TRBJ2-1 | TRBV20-1 | TRBD2 | TGCAGTGCCCTCGACACTAGCGGGAGGGCCGGGTACAATGAGCAGTTCTTC | CSALDTSGRAGYNEQFF
few | TRBJ2-2 | TRBV27 | - | TGTGCCAGCAGTTTGGGTCCGGAGACCGGGGAGCTGTTTTTT | CASSLGPETGELFF
- | TRBJ2-7 | TRBV9 | - | TGTGCCAGCAGCGTAGGGGCAGGGCGCGACGAGCAGTACTTC | CASSVGAGRDEQYF
few | TRBJ1-2 | TRBV5-1 | - | TGCGCCAGCAGCTTTGATTCGACAGGCACTAACTATGGCTACACCTTC | CASSFDSTGTNYGYTF
many | TRBJ1-1 | TRBV29-1 | - | TGCAGCGTTGCTAAGAGGATGAACACTGAAGCTTTCTTT | CSVAKRMNTEAFF
- | TRBJ2-1 | TRBV20-1 | TRBD2 | TGCAGTGCTAGAGATCTCGTGGCTAGCGGGAGAGATGAGCAGTTCTTC | CSARDLVASGRDEQFF
few | TRBJ2-3 | TRBV10-3 | TRBD1 | TGTGCCATCAGTGCCGGACAGGGGGCAGAGGGGGATACGCAGTATTTT | CAISAGQGAEGDTQYF
- | TRBJ1-4 | TRBV6-6 | - | TGTGCCAGCAGTTACTCCCCGGAGGAAAAACTGTTTTTT | CASSYSPEEKLFF
- | TRBJ2-1 | TRBV7-3 | - | TGTGCCAGCAGCCCCAAGGAGGGATCCTACAATGAGCAGTTCTTC | CASSPKEGSYNEQFF
- | TRBJ2-3 | TRBV5-5 | TRBD2 | TGTGCCAGCAGCTTGGCCTCTAGCGGGAGAACCACAGATACGCAGTATTTT | CASSLASSGRTTDTQYF